The source of this TCR beta chain is a study of cytomegalovirus exposure and HLA in healthy donors. Trimming stripped 3 bases from V and 14 bases from J, with 21 bases between. Germline assignment: CDR1 SGDLS and CDR2 YYNGEE. CDR3 length: 14 residues. As concerns this clone: The antigen is not known.

Profiled with immunoSEQ multiplex PCR; TCRdb holds only in-frame clones, not every one. This table holds approximately 64,000 clones, 85% to 90% found once. Study-wide results and limits: Researchers catalogued about 160 TCR beta chains as cytomegalovirus-associated.

The receptor was isolated from a woman aged 18 to 35 in good health and CMV-seronegative. The chain has TRBV9 and TRBJ2-1; perhaps TRBD2 as D (6 bases). Sequencing was performed on PBMCs. The CDR3 nucleotides are TGTGCCAGCAGCGCGGGAGCGGATTGGGTTGGGGAGTTCTTC. This translates into CASSAGADWVGEFF.